The TCR beta chain under discussion was sequenced for a study of early T cells in non-severe SARS-CoV-2 infection. Study in general: The study sequenced bulk RNA from unsorted whole blood, with chains unpaired.

Attached unique molecular identifiers marked individual cDNA molecules. TCRdb re-called the 5' RACE reads with MiXCR, one entry per CDR3 protein. The table includes 85,000 to 100,000 distinct CDR3 sequences, 11% detected once. General study findings and limits: VDJdb matching favored anti-spike CD8 responses, missing private and CD4 specificities.

A note on this clonotype: The antigen is unknown.

Sequenced: whole blood. The TCR originated in an adult who was a healthcare worker with PCR-confirmed SARS-CoV-2 infection or an uninfected control (not recorded which).

In DNA form, the CDR3 reads TGTGCCAGCAGCTTCAACCCTAGGGGGACAGGGGGCTCAAACACTGAAGCTTTCTTT. It encodes CASSFNPRGTGGSNTEAFF. This sequence joins TRBV7-6 and TRBJ1-1, with 12 bases lining up with TRBD1. Germline V gene lookup returns CDR1 SGHVS and CDR2 FNYEAQ. The CDR3 length is 19 residues. V dropped 3 bases and J dropped 2; count of bases not matched to a gene: 13.